The entry below gives a single TCR beta chain sequence along with its context. Its antigen is not yet known. Each CD8+ T cell subset was flow-sorted in triplicate, with fewer than 350,000 cells per subset placed directly into RLT lysis buffer. To exclude memory contaminants, naive CD8+ T cells were stringently defined as CD45RO-CCR7+CD27+CD95-. Using standard density gradient centrifugation, peripheral blood mononuclear cells were isolated from buffy coats. A FACSAria III was used to flow-sort naive CXCR3-negative and CXCR3-positive CD8+ T cells. An RNeasy Mini Kit was used to extract total RNA from the sorted cells. Reading from cysteine to phenylalanine, the CDR3 counts 15 amino acids. This entry has no DNA. Looking up the germline V gene yields CDR1 SGHTA and CDR2 FQGTGA. This specimen comes from a study of CXCR3-negative and CXCR3-positive naive CD8 T cells (dated by TCRdb to about 2019). Background on the whole study: In total, roughly 140 million TRB reads were obtained, which works out to roughly 1.5 +/- 0.3 million reads per library. Diversity and physicochemical repertoire analyses covered under twelve donors pooled from two independent experiments. TRBV-TRBJ cluster analysis included naive subsets from roughly 5 donors and memory cells from 3 donors. Study-wide conclusions, independent of this receptor: Because surface CD5, which is linked to self-reactivity in mice, was comparable between the naive subsets, TCR interaction strength was also inferred from the physicochemical properties of TRB CDR3s. Compared with CXCR3-negative naive cells, CXCR3-positive naive cells had TRB CDR3s with higher hydrophobicity (lower Kidera factor 4), lower energy, and higher strength and volume indices. Repertoire diversity was comparably high in both naive subsets but much lower in memory CD8+ T cells. Within the same donor, TRBV-TRBJ usage looked similar between naive CXCR3-negative and CXCR3-positive cells, but memory cells had distinct patterns. Freshly isolated PBMCs were used for most assays because CXCR3 expression partially decreased after cryopreservation.

These reads were obtained on a NextSeq 550. The Human TCR Profiling Kit (MiLaboratory) was used to prepare UMI-labeled 5' RACE TRB cDNA libraries. The full amount of extracted RNA was used for cDNA synthesis, and the full amount of resulting cDNA was used for PCR amplification. The libraries were made side by side, with each library going through the same number of PCR cycles. As for the authors' bioinformatics: With a minimum of two reads required per UMI, MIGEC and MiXCR pulled out about 52,000 +/- 9,100 unique UMI-labeled TRB cDNA molecules from each library. On average, around 40,000 +/- 10,000 functional in-frame TRB CDR3 nucleotide clonotypes lacking stop codons were found per library. After downsampling to 5000 UMI-labeled TRB molecules per sample, diversity metrics, including normalized Shannon-Wiener and Chao1, were computed in VDJtools. Clonotype-size-weighted physicochemical properties of the central five CDR3 residues (interaction energy, strength, volume and Kidera factor 4) were computed in VDJtools. After TCRdb reprocessed the reads, each CDR3 protein sequence was kept as one row, without DNA. For this entry, the V and J calls and clone size follow TCRdb and not the study's own pipeline. This sample's clone table shows about 89,000 distinct CDR3 sequences. The ten top clones hold about 1% of the sample.

Sequenced input: naive CXCR3+ CD8+ T cells from blood. The cell subset or site label on this specimen signifies: CD45RO-CCR7+CD27+CD95- naive CD8+ T cells expressing CXCR3 (TNR3+). This clonotype originated in a human donor in good health. Some clones in this sample may be carry-over from other donors' samples. Recombination linked TRBV7-3 to TRBJ2-1; TCRdb's D call, TRBD2, is unchecked because there is no DNA. The CDR3 reads as follows: CASSLTLAGYNEQFF.